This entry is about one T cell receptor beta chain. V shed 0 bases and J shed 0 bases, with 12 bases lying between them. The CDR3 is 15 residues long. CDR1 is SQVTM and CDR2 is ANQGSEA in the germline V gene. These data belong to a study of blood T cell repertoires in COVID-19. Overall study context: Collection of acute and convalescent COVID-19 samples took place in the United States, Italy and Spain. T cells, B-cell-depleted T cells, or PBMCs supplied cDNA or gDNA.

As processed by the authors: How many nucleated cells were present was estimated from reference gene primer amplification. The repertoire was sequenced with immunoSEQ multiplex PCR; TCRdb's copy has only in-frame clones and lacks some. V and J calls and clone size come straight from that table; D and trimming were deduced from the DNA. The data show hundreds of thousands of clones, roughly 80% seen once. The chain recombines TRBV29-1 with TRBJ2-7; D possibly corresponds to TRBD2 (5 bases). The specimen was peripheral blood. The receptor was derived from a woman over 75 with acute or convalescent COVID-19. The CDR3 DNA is TGCAGCGTTGAAGATGAGGGCGGACTCTCCTACGAGCAGTACTTC. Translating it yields CSVEDEGGLSYEQYF.